This TCR beta chain originates from a study of cytotoxic CD8 clonotypes in ibrutinib-treated CLL. About 2 micrograms of genomic DNA (from cryopreserved PBMCs) were used for TCR beta libraries. Produced via immunoSEQ multiplex PCR; TCRdb's table is partial and in-frame only. Of 55,000 to 80,000 clones in the sample, roughly nine tenths were seen once. There are 14 residues in the CDR3. Germline assignment: CDR1 SGHNT and CDR2 YYREEE (reference sequence). With V trimmed by 3 bases and J by 7 bases, 5 bases remained unmatched. Worth noting for this clone: Its antigen is not identified.

Findings and limits, study-wide: Sampling schedules were unmatched across sustained-remission and progressing patients. Clonality (at baseline) was higher than in age-matched healthy donors and tracked circulating CD8+ T-cell counts. Clonotypes that were public were uncommon, and they contracted or stayed stable on treatment.

This chain joins TRBV5-4 and TRBJ1-4, with 8 bases that match TRBD1. This sequence was found in a human donor with chronic lymphocytic leukemia. The sample here was PBMCs, taken after 12 months of ibrutinib treatment. CDR3 sequence reads: CASSSGGYGEKLFF. The CDR3 DNA reads as TGTGCCAGCAGCTCAGGGGGCTATGGTGAAAAACTGTTTTTT.